This TCR beta chain derives from a study of blood T cell repertoires in COVID-19 (dated by TCRdb to 2018 to 2020). The study in broad terms: Samples from collaborators originated in the United States, Italy and Spain and spanned both the acute and convalescent phases of COVID-19. The prospective study material was composed of cDNA or gDNA derived from T cells, B-cell-depleted T cells, or PBMCs. The dataset comprised deeply sampled blood TCRbeta repertoires from subjects exposed to, actively infected with, or recovered from COVID-19. The repertoires were released in a freely available public database intended as a resource for research on the immune response to SARS-CoV-2. Samples came from the ongoing ImmuneRACE study (first 160 participants) plus 1,254 subjects from 6 global collaborators. The sample metadata nearly always contained a de-identified subject ID, COVID-19 status, age in years and sex. Where available, HLA class I and class II types were obtained from metadata supplied by the sample provider rather than from assay-based typing.

What the study reported, not specific to this receptor: Clinical and demographic metadata were provided uncurated, with the amount varying by source and participant.

Collaborating institutions collected whole blood in K2EDTA tubes following their own protocols. For TCRbeta analysis, collaborators shipped samples in one of three forms: frozen whole blood, isolated PBMCs, or DNA extracted from either of those sample types. As concerns this clone: What this receptor recognizes is not known. No clone much larger than this one lies a single base away; base qualities are absent.

TCRbeta CDR3 regions were amplified from genomic DNA by means of the immunoSEQ Assay, a bias-controlled multiplex PCR. In the authors' own workflow: The number of nucleated cells in each sample was estimated from the amplification of reference gene primers within the assay. To quantify the absolute abundance of each unique TCRbeta CDR3 rearrangement, sequence reads were collapsed and filtered. For each sample, productive Simpson clonality was calculated as the square root of Simpson's diversity index over productive rearrangements. TCRdb re-hosts the immuneACCESS table, in-frame sequences only. Its copies lack some clones; in the studies checked, an unresolved V gene accounts for under half of them, and the cause for the rest is not known. D and trimming were read from the DNA, whereas the V and J calls and clone size are those reported in that table. The sample records 95,000 or so clones, around 90% of which are singletons. The ten largest account for roughly 3.5% of the sample.

The source of this sequence is a woman aged 70 to 79 with acute or convalescent COVID-19. Sequenced sample: peripheral blood.

The bases are TGTGCCAGCAGCTTGACCTCGACAGGAGTTAATGAAAAACTGTTTTTT. Translated, this is CASSLTSTGVNEKLFF. Recombination joined TRBV7-2 with TRBJ1-4, with TRBD1 as a weak D call on 6 bases. For CDR1 and CDR2, the germline V gene lists SGHTA and FQGNSA. V was cut back by 3 bases and J by 4 bases, leaving a gap of 15 bases between them. The CDR3 measures 16 amino acids from cysteine to phenylalanine. The only DNA kept is the CDR3, 48 bases in frame from the first base.